Sequencing of this T cell receptor beta chain was carried out in a study of early T cells in non-severe SARS-CoV-2 infection. Study information: Bulk RNA from unsorted whole blood was sequenced; chains were unpaired.

Study-level points and caveats: Sequences matched to VDJdb favored anti-spike CD8 responses, while private and CD4 specificities were missed.

Germline CDR1 reads LGHDT; CDR2 reads YNNKEL (reference sequence). This CDR3 is 16 amino acids long. With 4 bases removed from V and 1 base from J, the gap between germline ends came to 17 bases. Individual cDNA molecules received unique molecular identifiers. TCRdb independently ran MiXCR on the 5' RACE reads; one entry per CDR3 protein. This table has roughly 67,000 distinct CDR3 sequences, more than 9% appearing once. A word on this clonotype: Antigen specificity is unknown.

The chain has TRBV3-1 and TRBJ2-7; D is perhaps TRBD1 (5 bases). The receptor was isolated from an adult who was a healthcare worker with PCR-confirmed SARS-CoV-2 infection or an uninfected control (not recorded which). Sequenced input: whole blood. Here the CDR3 reads CASSRNRIRASYEQYF. CDR3 in DNA: TGTGCCAGCAGCCGCAACAGGATCCGGGCGTCCTACGAGCAGTACTTC.